The subject of this entry is one T cell receptor beta chain. The data were obtained in a study of CD8 T cells in Susac syndrome. The CDR3 length is 13 residues. Trimming took 6 bases from V and 3 from J, leaving 11 bases between them. Germline lookup yields CDR1 MNHEY and CDR2 SMNVEV (reference sequence). RNA was extracted with the RNeasy kit, and a quantity of roughly 0.5 to 1 ug was reverse transcribed using random hexamers. MiXCR, run by TCRdb on the immunoSEQ multiplex PCR reads, gives a single entry per CDR3 protein. Of around 120,000 distinct CDR3 sequences in the sample, 90% to 95% were seen once. Bulk CD8+ and CD4+ cells came from magnetic negative isolation; CD8+ TEMRA by FACS.

This TCR was sampled from a human donor with multiple sclerosis. The sample comprised CD4+ T cells from PBMCs. The rearrangement uses TRBV27 and TRBJ1-2; no firm D call. CDR3 amino acids: CASRPKGYYGYTF. DNA for the CDR3: TGTGCCAGCAGACCGAAGGGATACTATGGCTACACCTTC.